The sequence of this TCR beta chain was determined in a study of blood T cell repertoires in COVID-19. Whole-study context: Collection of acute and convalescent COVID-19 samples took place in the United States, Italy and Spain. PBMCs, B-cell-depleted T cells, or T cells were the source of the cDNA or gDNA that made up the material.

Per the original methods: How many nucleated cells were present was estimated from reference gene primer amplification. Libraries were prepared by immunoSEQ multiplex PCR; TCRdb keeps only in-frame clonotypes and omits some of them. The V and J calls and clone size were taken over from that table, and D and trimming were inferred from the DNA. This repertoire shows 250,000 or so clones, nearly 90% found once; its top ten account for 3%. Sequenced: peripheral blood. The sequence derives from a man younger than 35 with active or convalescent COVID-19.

This CDR3 is CASSLRRVRSYNEQFF. The DNA of the CDR3 is TGTGCCAGCAGTTTAAGGCGGGTGCGCTCCTACAATGAGCAGTTCTTC. The J gene is TRBJ2-1, the V gene TRBV27, with D perhaps TRBD2 (5 bases). Looked up from germline, CDR1 is MNHEY and CDR2 is SMNVEV (reference sequence). Trimming shortened V by 2 bases and J by 0 bases, and 11 bases separated the two germline ends. The CDR3 sequence is 16 residues long.